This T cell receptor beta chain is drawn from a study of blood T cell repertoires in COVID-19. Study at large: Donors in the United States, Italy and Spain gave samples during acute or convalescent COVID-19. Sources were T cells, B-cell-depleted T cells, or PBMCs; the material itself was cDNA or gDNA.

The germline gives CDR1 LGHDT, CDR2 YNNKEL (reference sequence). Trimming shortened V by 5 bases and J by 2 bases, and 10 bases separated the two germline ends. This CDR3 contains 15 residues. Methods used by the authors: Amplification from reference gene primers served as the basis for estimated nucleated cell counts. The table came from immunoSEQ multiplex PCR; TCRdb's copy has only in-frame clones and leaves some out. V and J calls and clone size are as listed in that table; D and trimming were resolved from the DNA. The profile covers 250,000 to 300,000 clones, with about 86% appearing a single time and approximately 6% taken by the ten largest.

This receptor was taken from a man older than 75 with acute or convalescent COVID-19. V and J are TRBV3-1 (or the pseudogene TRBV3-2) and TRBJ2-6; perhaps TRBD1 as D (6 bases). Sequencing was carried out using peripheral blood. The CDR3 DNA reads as TGTGCCAGCAGCAATACAGGGACTGGGGCCAACGTCCTGACTTTC. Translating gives CASSNTGTGANVLTF.